This TCR beta chain was profiled in a study of T cell responses to AZD1222 COVID-19 vaccine. TCRdb's table, derived via immunoSEQ multiplex PCR, lists solely in-frame clones and lacks some. In the table there are about 120,000 clones, approximately 85% of which are singletons. The study, taken as a whole, reports: Baseline seropositivity characterized only 5 to 7 AZD1222 recipients. Donor demographics were predominantly white British with a female majority; clonal diversity may be underestimated. Only after the peak T cell response were repertoires sampled.

Note on this clone: What it binds is unknown.

The sequence was collected from an adult in good health. The source material was peripheral blood, sampled on day 0 of AZD1222 vaccination.

The CDR3 nucleotides read TGTGCCAGCAGCGTAGGAGGGGACGGCAATCAGCCCCAGCATTTT. Its translation is CASSVGGDGNQPQHF. The chain couples TRBV9 to TRBJ1-5; possibly TRBD1 for D (5 bases). The CDR3 has 15 residues. CDR1 and CDR2 (germline): SGDLS, YYNGEE. Trimming left V 0 bases short and J 2 bases short, with 9 bases between.